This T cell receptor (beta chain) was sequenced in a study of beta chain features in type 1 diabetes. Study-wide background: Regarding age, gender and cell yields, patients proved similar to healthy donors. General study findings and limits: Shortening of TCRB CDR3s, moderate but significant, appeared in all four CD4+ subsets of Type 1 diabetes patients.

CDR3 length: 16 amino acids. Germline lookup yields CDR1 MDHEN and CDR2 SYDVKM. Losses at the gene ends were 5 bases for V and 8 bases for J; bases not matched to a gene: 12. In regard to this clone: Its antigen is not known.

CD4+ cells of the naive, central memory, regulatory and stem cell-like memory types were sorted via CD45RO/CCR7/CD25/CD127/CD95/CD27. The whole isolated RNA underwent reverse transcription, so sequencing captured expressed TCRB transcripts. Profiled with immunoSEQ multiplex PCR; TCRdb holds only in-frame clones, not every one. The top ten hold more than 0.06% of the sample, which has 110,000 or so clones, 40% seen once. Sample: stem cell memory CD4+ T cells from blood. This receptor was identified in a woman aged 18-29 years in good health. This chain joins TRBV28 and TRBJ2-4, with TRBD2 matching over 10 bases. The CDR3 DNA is TGTGCCAGCAGTCAAAATCCCTCTAGCGGGAGACACATTCAGTACTTC. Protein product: CASSQNPSSGRHIQYF.